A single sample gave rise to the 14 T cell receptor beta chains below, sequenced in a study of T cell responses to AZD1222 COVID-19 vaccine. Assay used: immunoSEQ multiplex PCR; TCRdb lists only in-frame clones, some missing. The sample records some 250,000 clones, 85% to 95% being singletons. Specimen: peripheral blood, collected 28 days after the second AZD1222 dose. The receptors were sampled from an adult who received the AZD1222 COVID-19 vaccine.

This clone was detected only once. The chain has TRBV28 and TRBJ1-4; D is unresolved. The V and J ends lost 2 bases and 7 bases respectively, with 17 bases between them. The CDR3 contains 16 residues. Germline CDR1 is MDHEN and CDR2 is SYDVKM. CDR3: CASSLVPGGFGEKLFF. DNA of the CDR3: TGTGCCAGCAGTTTAGTCCCTGGAGGATTTGGTGAAAAACTGTTTTTT.

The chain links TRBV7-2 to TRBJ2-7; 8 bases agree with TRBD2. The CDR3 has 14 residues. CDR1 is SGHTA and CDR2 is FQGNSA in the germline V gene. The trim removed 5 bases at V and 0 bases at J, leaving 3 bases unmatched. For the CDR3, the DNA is TGTGCCAGCAGCCAAACTAGCGGCTCCTACGAGCAGTACTTC. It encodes CASSQTSGSYEQYF.

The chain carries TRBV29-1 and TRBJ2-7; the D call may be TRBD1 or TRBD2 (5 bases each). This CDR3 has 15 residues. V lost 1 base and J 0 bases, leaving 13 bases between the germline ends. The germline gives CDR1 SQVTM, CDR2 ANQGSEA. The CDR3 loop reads CSVEGGSDSSYEQYF. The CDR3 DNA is TGCAGCGTTGAAGGGGGCTCGGACTCCTCCTACGAGCAGTACTTC.

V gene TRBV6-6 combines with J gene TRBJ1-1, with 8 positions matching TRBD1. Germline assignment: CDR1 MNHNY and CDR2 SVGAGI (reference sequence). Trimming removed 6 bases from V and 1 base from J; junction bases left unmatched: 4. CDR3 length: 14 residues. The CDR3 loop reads CASSPGTGNTEAFF. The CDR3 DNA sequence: TGTGCCAGCAGCCCCGGGACAGGGAACACTGAAGCTTTCTTT.

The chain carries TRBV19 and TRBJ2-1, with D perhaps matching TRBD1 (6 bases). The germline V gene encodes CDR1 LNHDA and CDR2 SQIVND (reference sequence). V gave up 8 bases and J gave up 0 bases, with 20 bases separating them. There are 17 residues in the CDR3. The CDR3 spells CASRKQGLRSSYNEQFF. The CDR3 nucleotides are TGTGCCAGTCGAAAGCAGGGGCTGAGGAGCTCCTACAATGAGCAGTTCTTC.

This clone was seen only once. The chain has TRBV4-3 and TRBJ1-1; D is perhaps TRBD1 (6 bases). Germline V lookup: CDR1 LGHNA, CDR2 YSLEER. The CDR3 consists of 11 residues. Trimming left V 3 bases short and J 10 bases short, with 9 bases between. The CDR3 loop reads CASSQGAGAFF. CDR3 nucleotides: TGCGCCAGCAGCCAGGGGGCGGGAGCTTTCTTT.

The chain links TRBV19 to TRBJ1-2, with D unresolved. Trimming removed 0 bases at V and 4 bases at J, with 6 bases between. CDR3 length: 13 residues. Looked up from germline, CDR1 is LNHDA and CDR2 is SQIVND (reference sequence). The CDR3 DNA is TGTGCCAGTAGTATAGATCCCCTCTATGGCTACACCTTC. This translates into CASSIDPLYGYTF.

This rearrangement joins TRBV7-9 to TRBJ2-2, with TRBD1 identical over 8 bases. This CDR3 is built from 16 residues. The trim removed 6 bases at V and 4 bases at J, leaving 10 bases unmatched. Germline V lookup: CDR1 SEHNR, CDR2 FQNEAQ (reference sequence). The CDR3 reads CASRPQGAPSTGELFF. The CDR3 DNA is TGTGCCAGCAGGCCTCAGGGGGCGCCGAGCACCGGGGAGCTGTTTTTT.

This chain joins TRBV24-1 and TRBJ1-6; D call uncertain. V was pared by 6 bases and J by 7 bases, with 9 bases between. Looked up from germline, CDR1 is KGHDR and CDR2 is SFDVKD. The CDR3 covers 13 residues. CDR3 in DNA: TGTGCCACCAGTTCCACTTCCAATTCACCCCTCCACTTT. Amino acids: CATSSTSNSPLHF.

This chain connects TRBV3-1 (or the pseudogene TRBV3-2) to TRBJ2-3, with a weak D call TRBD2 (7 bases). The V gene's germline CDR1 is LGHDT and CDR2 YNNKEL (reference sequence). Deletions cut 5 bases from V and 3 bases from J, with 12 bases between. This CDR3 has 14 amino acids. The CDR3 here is CASSSGGRTDTQYF. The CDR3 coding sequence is TGTGCCAGCAGCTCCGGGGGGCGAACAGATACGCAGTATTTT.

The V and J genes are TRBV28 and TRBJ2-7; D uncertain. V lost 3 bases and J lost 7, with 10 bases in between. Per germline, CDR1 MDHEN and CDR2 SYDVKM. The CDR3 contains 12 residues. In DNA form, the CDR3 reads TGTGCCAGCAGTTTGCTCTTCGGAGAGCAGTACTTC. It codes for CASSLLFGEQYF.

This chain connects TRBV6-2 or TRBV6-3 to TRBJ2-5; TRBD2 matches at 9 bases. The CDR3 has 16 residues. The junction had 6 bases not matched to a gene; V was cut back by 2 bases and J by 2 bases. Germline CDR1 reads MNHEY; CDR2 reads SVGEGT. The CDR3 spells CASSYDLAGIQETQYF. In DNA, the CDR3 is TGTGCCAGCAGTTACGACCTAGCGGGAATTCAAGAGACCCAGTACTTC.

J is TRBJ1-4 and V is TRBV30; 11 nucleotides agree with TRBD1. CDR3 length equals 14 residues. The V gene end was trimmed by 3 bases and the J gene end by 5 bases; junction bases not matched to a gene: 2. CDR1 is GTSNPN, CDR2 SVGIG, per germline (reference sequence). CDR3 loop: CAWSRDRGNEKLFF. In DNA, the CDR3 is TGTGCCTGGAGCCGGGACAGGGGGAATGAAAAACTGTTTTTT.

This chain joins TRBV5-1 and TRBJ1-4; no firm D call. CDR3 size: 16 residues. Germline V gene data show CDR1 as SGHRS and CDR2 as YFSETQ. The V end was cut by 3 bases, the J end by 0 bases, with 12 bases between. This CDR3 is CASSSGSASTNEKLFF. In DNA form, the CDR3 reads TGCGCCAGCAGCTCAGGAAGTGCTTCAACTAATGAAAAACTGTTTTTT.